The present entry profiles one T cell receptor beta chain with its context. This clone was seen more than once but under ten times. No cognate antigen has been identified for it. Base qualities are not at hand, and no much larger clone is one base apart. This record belongs to a study of Ad26.COV2.S vaccination and SARS-CoV-2 variants (dated by TCRdb to the early 2020s). Turning to the overall study: Donors in the vaccine arm were drawn from COV1001, a multicentre, randomized, double-blind, placebo-controlled phase I-IIa trial testing Ad26.COV2.S in healthy adults. Dosing of Ad26.COV2.S was intramuscular, at either 5x10^10 or 1x10^11 viral particles, delivered as one shot or as two shots spaced 56 days apart. Throughout the experiments and outcome assessment, investigators stayed blinded to trial group allocation. TCRbeta repertoire sequencing served as the tool for gauging how specific and how broad the SARS-CoV-2-reactive T cell receptors were following Ad26.COV2.S vaccination. The TCR-sequenced set comprised approximately 32 samples: about 19 Ad26.COV2.S vaccine recipients, 5 placebo recipients and 8 SARS-CoV-2 convalescent individuals. Trial participants were randomized into five groups of five: low-dose or high-dose Ad26.COV2.S given once or twice, or placebo on both occasions. Findings and caveats that apply to the study as a whole: After vaccination, spike-specific CD8+ and CD4+ T cell responses were reported to show substantial breadth. The study lacked the statistical power to compare responses across vaccine doses or regimens. It was noted by the authors that total T cell responses may have been underestimated by the TCR breadth and depth analyses. Vaccine and placebo recipients had comparable non-spike TCR breadth, which fits with the vaccine containing only spike. Ad26.COV2.S recipients had higher spike-specific TCR breadth than placebo recipients (P = 0.0014).

TCRbeta CDR3 regions were sequenced with the immunoSEQ Assay. After extraction, genomic DNA underwent amplification by bias-controlled multiplex PCR, followed by high-throughput sequencing. Per the original workflow: Collapsing and filtering of sequences were performed to quantify the absolute abundance of each unique TCRbeta CDR3 region. Usable DNA was measured by amplifying reference genes present in all nucleated cells, and TCRbeta template counts were normalized to that usable DNA to estimate T cell fraction. Repertoire TCRs were annotated as SARS-CoV-2-specific when V gene, CDR3 amino acid sequence and J gene were exactly matched to a known reactive TCR set. The reference SARS-CoV-2 TCR set came from MIRA and was filtered for enrichment in COVID-19-positive ImmuneCODE repertoires, removing public or cross-reactive TCRs. Using the MIRA antigens, annotated TCRs were further analysed by specific ORF or by position within an ORF. Breadth was defined as the number of annotated unique rearrangements divided by the total number of unique productive rearrangements, and depth was defined as the summed frequency of the annotated unique rearrangements. Two-sided Wilcoxon rank-sum tests were applied when comparing TCR breadth between groups. Drawn from immuneACCESS, this table holds only the in-frame rearrangements with V and J called that TCRdb kept. Clones are partly lost; checked studies trace under half to an unresolved V gene and leave the rest unexplained. The DNA gave D and trimming, while V, J and clone size come from that table. This sample holds hundreds of thousands of clones; about 86% were observed only once. The ten largest clones add up to roughly 10% of the sample.

The sample's treatment or condition label, in plain terms: about 20 received Ad26.COV2.S at low or high dose, single or two shots; about 5 received placebo; per-sample allocation not given. For vaccine and placebo recipients, repertoires were sequenced using samples collected on day 63 after the first injection. Cohort 1b enrolled 25 or so adults aged 18-55 years at a single site in Boston, USA, between 29 July and 7 August 2020. Ad26.COV2.S was a replication-incompetent adenovirus type 26 vector expressing a prefusion-stabilized SARS-CoV-2 spike protein from the original Wuhan strain. The CDR3, cysteine through phenylalanine, is 15 amino acids long. Only the CDR3 DNA stays, 45 bases, in frame from base 1. V gives up 0 bases and J gives up 2 bases, and the segment between their germline ends measures 8 bases. CDR1 and CDR2 were assigned from the germline V gene as LGHNA and YSLEER.

The chain is assembled from TRBV4-3 and TRBJ1-3; no D gene can be assigned with confidence. This TCR derives from a person aged 18 to 65 who received the Ad26.COV2.S COVID-19 vaccine or a placebo. The source material was peripheral blood, sampled in a trial of Ad26.COV2.S vaccine versus placebo. The nucleotide sequence reads as follows: TGCGCCAGCAGCCAAGAGTTGCAGGCTGGAAACACCATATATTTT. Translated, it reads CASSQELQAGNTIYF.